The sequence of this T cell receptor beta chain was determined in a study of control samples from healthy donors and cancer patients. Libraries were prepared by immunoSEQ multiplex PCR; TCRdb keeps only in-frame clonotypes and omits some of them. This sample has tens of thousands of clones, with approximately 93% found just once. The material sequenced was PBMCs. The TCR sequence derives from a woman in her thirties or forties with lung cancer.

The CDR3 loop is CASSQLPGEGEAFF. As DNA, the CDR3 is TGTGCCAGCAGCCAATTACCAGGGGAGGGTGAAGCTTTCTTT. V usage is TRBV3-1 (or the pseudogene TRBV3-2) and J usage is TRBJ1-1; maybe TRBD1 (6 bases). Germline CDR1 reads LGHDT; CDR2 reads YNNKEL (reference sequence). This CDR3 region has 14 residues. V was trimmed by 2 bases and J by 7 bases, leaving 14 bases between them.